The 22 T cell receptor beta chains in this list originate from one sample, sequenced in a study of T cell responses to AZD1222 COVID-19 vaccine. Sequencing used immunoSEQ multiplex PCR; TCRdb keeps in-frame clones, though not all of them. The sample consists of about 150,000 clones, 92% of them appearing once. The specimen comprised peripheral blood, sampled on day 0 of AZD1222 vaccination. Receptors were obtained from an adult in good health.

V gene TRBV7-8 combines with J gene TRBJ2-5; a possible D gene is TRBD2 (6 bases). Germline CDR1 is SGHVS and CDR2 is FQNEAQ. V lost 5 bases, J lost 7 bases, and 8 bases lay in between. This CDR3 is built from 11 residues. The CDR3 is CASSLGGTQYF. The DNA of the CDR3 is TGTGCCAGCAGCCTCGGGGGGACCCAGTACTTC. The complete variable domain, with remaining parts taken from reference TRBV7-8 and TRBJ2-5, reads GAGVSQSPRYKVAKRGQDVALRCDPISGHVSLFWYQQALGQGPEFLTYFQNEAQLDKSGLPSDRFFAERPEGSVSTLKIQRTQQEDSAVYLCASSLGGTQYFGPGTRLLVL.

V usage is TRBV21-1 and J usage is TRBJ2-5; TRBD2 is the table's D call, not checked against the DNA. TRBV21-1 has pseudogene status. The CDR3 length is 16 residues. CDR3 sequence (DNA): TGTGCCAGCAGCAAACCGGGACTAGCGATGGGGGAGACCCAGTACTTC. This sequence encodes CASSKPGLAMGETQYF.

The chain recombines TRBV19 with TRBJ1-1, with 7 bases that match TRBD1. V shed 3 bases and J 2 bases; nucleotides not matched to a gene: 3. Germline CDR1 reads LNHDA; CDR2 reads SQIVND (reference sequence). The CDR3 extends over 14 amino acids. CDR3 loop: CASSIQGGNTEAFF. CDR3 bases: TGTGCCAGTAGTATCCAAGGGGGCAACACTGAAGCTTTCTTT. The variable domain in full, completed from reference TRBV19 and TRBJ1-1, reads DGGITQSPKYLFRKEGQNVTLSCEQNLNHDAMYWYRQDPGQGLRLIYYSQIVNDFQKGDIAEGYSVSREKKESFPLTVTSAQKNPTAFYLCASSIQGGNTEAFFGQGTRLTVV.

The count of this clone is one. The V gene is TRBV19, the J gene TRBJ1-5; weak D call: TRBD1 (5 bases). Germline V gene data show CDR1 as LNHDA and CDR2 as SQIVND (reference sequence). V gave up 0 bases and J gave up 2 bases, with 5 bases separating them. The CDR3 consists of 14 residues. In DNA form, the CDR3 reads TGTGCCAGTAGTATAGAACAGGGCAATCAGCCCCAGCATTTT. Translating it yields CASSIEQGNQPQHF.

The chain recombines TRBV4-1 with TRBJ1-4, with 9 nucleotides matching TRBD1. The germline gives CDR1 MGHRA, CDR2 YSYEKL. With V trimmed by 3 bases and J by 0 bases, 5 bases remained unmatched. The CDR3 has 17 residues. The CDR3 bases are TGCGCCAGCAGCCAGGGACAGGGAGCAGCAACTAATGAAAAACTGTTTTTT. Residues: CASSQGQGAATNEKLFF.

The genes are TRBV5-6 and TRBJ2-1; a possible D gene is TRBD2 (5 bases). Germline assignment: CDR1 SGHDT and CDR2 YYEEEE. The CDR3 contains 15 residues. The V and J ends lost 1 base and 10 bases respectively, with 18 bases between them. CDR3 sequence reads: CASSLLANTSPEQFF. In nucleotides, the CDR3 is TGTGCCAGCAGCTTGTTGGCCAACACTAGTCCCGAGCAGTTCTTC.

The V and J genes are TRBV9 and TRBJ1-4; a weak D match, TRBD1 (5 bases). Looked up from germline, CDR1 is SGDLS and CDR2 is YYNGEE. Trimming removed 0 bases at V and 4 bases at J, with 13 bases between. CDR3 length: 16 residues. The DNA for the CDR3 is TGTGCCAGCAGCGTAGGAGTGACAGATATTAATGAAAAACTGTTTTTT. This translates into CASSVGVTDINEKLFF.

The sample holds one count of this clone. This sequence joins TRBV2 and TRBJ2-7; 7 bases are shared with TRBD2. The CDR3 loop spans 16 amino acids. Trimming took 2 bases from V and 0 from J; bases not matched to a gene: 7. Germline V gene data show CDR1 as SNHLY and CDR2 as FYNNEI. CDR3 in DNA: TGTGCCAGCAGTGAATGGCTAGCGGAGAACTCCTACGAGCAGTACTTC. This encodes CASSEWLAENSYEQYF.

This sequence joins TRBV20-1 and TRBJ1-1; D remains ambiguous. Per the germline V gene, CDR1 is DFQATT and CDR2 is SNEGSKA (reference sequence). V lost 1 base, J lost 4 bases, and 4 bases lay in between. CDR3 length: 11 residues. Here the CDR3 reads CSARVTTEAFF. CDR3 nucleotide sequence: TGCAGTGCTAGAGTGACCACTGAAGCTTTCTTT.

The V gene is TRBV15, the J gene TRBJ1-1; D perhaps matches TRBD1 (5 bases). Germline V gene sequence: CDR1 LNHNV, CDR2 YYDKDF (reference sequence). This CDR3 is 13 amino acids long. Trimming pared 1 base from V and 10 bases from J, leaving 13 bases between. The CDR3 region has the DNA TGTGCCACCAGCAGAGCCCGGGGCAACGGAGCTTTCTTT. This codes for CATSRARGNGAFF.

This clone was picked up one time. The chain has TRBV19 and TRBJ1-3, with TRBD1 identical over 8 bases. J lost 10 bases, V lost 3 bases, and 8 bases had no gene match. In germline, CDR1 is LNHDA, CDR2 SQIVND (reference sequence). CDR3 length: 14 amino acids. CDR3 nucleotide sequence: TGTGCCAGTAGTATGGACAGGGTCTCGTCGACCATATATTTT. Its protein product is CASSMDRVSSTIYF.

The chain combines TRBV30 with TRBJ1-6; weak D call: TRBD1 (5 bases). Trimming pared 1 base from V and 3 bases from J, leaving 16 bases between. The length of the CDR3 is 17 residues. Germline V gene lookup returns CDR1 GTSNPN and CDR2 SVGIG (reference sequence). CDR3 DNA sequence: TGTGCCTGGAGTGGGGAGTTTGGGGGACTCTATAATTCACCCCTCCACTTT. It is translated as CAWSGEFGGLYNSPLHF.

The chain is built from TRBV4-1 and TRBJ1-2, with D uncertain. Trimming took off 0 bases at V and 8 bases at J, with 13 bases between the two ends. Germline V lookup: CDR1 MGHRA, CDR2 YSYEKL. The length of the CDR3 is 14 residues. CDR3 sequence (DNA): TGCGCCAGCAGCCAAGATCCAGTAGGGCCCGGCTACACCTTC. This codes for CASSQDPVGPGYTF.

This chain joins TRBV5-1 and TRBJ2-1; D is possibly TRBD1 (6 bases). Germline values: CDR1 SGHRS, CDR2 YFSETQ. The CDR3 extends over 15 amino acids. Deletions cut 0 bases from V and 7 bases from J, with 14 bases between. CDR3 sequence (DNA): TGCGCCAGCAGCTTGGAAGGTGGGGGCAAGAATGAGCAGTTCTTC. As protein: CASSLEGGGKNEQFF.

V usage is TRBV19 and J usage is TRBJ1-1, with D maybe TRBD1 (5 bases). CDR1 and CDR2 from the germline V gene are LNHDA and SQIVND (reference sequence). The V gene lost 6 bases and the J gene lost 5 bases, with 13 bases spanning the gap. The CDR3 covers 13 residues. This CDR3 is CASRGREETEAFF. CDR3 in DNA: TGTGCCAGTAGGGGCAGGGAGGAAACTGAAGCTTTCTTT.

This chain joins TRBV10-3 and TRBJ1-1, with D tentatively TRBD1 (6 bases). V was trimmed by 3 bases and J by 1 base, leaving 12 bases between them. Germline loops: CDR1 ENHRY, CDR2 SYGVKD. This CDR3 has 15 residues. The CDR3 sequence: CAISDRDKGNTEAFF. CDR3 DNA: TGTGCCATCAGTGACCGGGACAAGGGGAACACTGAAGCTTTCTTT.

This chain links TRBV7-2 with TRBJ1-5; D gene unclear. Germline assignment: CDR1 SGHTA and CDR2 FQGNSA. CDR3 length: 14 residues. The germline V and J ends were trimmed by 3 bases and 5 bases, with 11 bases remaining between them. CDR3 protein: CASSFSRADQPQHF. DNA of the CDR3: TGTGCCAGCAGCTTCTCCCGGGCGGATCAGCCCCAGCATTTT. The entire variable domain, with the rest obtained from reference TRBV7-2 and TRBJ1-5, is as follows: GAGVSQSPSNKVTEKGKDVELRCDPISGHTALYWYRQSLGQGLEFLIYFQGNSAPDKSGLPSDRFSAERTGGSVSTLTIQRTQQEDSAVYLCASSFSRADQPQHFGDGTRLSIL.

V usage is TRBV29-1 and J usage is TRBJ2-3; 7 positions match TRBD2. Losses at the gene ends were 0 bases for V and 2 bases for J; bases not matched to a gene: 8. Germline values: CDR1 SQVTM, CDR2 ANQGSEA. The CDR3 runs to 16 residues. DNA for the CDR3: TGCAGCGTTGAAGATCGTCTAGCGGCCAACACAGATACGCAGTATTTT. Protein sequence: CSVEDRLAANTDTQYF.

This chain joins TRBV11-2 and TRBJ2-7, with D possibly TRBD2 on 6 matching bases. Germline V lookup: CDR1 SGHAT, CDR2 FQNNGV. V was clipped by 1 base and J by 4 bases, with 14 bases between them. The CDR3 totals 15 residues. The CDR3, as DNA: TGTGCCAGCAGCTTAGGTGCGCGGGGCCCATACGAGCAGTACTTC. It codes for CASSLGARGPYEQYF.

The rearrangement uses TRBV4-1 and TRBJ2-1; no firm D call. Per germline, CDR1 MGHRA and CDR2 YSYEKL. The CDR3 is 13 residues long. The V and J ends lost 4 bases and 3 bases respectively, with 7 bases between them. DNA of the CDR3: TGCGCCAGCAGCCCGTCTTACTACAATGAGCAGTTCTTC. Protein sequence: CASSPSYYNEQFF.

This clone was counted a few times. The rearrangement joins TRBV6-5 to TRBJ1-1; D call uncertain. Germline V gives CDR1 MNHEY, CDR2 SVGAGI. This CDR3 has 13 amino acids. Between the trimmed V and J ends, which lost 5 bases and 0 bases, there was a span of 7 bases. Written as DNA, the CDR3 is TGTGCCAGCAGTCCACTGATGAACACTGAAGCTTTCTTT. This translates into CASSPLMNTEAFF.

CDR3 DNA: TGTGCCATCGCTAACAGCCGGGACAGTGGCTATGGCTACACCTTC. Translated, it gives CAIANSRDSGYGYTF. The rearrangement uses TRBV7-2 and TRBJ1-2; 7 bases match TRBD1. This CDR3 spans 15 amino acids. Trimming cost V 10 bases and J 4 bases; bases outside gene matches: 15. Germline loops: CDR1 SGHTA, CDR2 FQGNSA.